The subject of this entry is one T cell receptor beta chain. The CDR3 contains 13 residues. The germline CDR1 and CDR2 sequences are SEHNR and FQNEAQ (reference sequence). This sample was included in a study of T cell changes during pregnancy in multiple sclerosis. The method was immunoSEQ multiplex PCR; TCRdb's version includes in-frame clones alone and lacks a portion of them. The sample lists 70,000 to 100,000 clones, around 92% occurring once. Sequencing used peripheral blood, obtained in the third trimester of pregnancy. V is TRBV7-9 and J is TRBJ1-4; D possibly corresponds to TRBD1 (6 bases). The sequence was collected from a female donor with multiple sclerosis, enrolled in a pregnancy study. Here the CDR3 reads CAGAVATNEKLFF. The DNA of the CDR3 is TGTGCGGGGGCGGTTGCAACTAATGAAAAACTGTTTTTT.